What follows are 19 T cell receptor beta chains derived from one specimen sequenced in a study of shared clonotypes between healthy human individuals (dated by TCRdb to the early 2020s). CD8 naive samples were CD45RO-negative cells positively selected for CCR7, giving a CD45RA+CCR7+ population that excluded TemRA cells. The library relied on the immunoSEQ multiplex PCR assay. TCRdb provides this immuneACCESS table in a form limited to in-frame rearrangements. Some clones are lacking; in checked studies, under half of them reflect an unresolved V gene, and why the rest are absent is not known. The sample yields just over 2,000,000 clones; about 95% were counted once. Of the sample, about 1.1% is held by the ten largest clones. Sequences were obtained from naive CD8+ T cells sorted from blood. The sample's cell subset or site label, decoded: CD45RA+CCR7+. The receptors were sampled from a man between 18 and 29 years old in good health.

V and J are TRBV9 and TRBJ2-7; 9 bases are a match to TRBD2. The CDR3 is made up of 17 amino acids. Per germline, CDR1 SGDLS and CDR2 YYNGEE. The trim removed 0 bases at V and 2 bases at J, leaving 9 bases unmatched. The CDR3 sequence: CASSVAPSGDGTYEQYF. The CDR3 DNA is TGTGCCAGCAGCGTAGCTCCTAGCGGGGATGGGACCTACGAGCAGTACTTC.

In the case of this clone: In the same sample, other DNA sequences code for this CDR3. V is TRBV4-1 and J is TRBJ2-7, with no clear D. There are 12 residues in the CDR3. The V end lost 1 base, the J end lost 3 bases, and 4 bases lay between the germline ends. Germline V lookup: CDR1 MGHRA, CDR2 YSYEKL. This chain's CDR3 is CASSQGGYEQYF. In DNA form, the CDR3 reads TGCGCCAGCAGCCAAGGAGGCTACGAGCAGTACTTC.

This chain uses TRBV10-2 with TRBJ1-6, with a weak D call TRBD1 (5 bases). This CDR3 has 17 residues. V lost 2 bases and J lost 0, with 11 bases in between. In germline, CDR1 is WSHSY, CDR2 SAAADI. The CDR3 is CASSEDSDSSYNSPLHF. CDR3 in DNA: TGCGCCAGCAGTGAGGACAGCGATAGCTCCTATAATTCACCCCTCCACTTT.

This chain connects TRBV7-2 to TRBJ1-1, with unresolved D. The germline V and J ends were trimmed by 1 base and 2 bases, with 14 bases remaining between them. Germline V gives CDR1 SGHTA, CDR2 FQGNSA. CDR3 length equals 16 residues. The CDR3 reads CASSLDYPGSNTEAFF. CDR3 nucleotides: TGTGCCAGCAGCTTAGACTACCCGGGGAGTAACACTGAAGCTTTCTTT.

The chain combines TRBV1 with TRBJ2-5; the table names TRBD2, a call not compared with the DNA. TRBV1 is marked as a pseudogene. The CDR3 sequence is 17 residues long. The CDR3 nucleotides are TGCACCAGCAGCTCGGACTGGCGGGTTTTCAGGAAAGAGACCCAGTACTTC. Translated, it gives CTSSSDWRVFRKETQYF.

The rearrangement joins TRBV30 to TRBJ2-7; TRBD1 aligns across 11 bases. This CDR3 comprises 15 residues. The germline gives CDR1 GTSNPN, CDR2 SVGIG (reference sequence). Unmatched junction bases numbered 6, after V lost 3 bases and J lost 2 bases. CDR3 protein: CAWSLGQGAAYEQYF. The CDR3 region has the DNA TGTGCCTGGAGCCTCGGACAGGGGGCTGCCTACGAGCAGTACTTC.

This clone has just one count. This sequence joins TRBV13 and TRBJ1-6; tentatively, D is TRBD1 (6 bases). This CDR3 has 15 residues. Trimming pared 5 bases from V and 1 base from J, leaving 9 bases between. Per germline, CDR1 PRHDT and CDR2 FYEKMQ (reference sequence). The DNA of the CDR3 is TGTGCCAGCAGCGAAAGGGGGTCCTATAATTCACCCCTCCACTTT. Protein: CASSERGSYNSPLHF.

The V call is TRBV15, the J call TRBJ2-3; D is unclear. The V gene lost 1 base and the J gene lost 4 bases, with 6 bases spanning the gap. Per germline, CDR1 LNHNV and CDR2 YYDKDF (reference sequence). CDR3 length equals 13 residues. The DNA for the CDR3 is TGTGCCACCAGCAGAGTAAACGCAGATACGCAGTATTTT. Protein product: CATSRVNADTQYF.

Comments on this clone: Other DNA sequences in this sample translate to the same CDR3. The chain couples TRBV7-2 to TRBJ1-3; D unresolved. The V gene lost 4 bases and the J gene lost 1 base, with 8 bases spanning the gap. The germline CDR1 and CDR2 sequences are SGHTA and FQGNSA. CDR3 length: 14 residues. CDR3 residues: CASSSLGSGNTIYF. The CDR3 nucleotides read TGTGCCAGCAGCTCCCTAGGGTCTGGAAACACCATATATTTT.

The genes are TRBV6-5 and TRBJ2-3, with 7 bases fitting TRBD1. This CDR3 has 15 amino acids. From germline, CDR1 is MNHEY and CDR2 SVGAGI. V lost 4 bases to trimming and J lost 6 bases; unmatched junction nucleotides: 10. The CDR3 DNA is TGTGCCAGCAGTTCAACCTTACAGGGGTGGGATACGCAGTATTTT. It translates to CASSSTLQGWDTQYF.

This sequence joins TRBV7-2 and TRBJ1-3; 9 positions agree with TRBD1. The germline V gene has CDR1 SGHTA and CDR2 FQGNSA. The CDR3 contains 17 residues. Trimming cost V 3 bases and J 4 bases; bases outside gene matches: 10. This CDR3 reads CASSFSPGTGNGNTIYF. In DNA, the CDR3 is TGTGCCAGCAGCTTCAGTCCCGGGACAGGGAACGGAAACACCATATATTTT.

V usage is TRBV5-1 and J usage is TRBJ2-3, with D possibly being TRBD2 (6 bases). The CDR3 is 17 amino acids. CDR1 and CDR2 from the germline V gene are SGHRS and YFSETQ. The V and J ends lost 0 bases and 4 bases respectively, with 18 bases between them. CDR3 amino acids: CASSLAGTLGSPDTQYF. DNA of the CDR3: TGCGCCAGCAGCTTGGCCGGGACTTTGGGTAGCCCAGATACGCAGTATTTT.

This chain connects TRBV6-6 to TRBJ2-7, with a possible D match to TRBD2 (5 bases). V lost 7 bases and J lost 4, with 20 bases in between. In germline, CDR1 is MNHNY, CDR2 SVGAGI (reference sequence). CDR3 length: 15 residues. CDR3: CASTGGRRSDYEQYF. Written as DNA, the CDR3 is TGTGCCAGCACCGGCGGGCGCCGATCAGATTACGAGCAGTACTTC.

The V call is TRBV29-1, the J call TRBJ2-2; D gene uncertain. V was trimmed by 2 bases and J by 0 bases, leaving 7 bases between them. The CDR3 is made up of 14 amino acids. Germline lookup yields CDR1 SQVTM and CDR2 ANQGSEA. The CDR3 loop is CSVEMGSNTGELFF. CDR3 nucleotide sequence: TGCAGCGTTGAAATGGGGTCGAACACCGGGGAGCTGTTTTTT.

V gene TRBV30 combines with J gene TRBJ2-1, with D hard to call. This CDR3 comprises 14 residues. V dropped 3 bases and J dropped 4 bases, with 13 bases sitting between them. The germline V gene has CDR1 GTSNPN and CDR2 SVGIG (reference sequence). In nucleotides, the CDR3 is TGTGCCTGGAGGGCCCTTTCAGTGTACAATGAGCAGTTCTTC. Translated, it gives CAWRALSVYNEQFF.

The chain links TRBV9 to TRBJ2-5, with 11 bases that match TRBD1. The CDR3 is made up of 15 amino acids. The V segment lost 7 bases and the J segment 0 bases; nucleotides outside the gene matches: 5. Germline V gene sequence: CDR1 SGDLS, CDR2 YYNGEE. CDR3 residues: CASGEGQGDQETQYF. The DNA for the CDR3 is TGTGCCAGCGGGGAGGGACAGGGGGACCAAGAGACCCAGTACTTC.

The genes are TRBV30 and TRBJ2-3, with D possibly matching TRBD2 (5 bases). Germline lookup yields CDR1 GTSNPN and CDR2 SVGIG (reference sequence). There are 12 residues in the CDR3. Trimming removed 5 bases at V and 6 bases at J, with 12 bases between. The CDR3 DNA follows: TGTGCCTGGGGGAGTAAAAAGGATACGCAGTATTTT. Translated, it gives CAWGSKKDTQYF.

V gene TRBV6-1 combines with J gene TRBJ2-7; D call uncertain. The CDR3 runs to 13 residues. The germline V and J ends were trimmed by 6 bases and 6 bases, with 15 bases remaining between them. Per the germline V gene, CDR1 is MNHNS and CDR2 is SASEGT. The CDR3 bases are TGTGCCAGCAGCCTCGACCTCTTCGGCGAGCAGTACTTC. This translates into CASSLDLFGEQYF.

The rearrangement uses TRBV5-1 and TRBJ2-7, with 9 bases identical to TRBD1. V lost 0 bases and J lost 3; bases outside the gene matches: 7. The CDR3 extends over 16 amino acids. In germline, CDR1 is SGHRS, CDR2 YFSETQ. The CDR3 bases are TGCGCCAGCAGCTTGGAACCCGGGACAGGGATCTACGAGCAGTACTTC. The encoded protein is CASSLEPGTGIYEQYF.